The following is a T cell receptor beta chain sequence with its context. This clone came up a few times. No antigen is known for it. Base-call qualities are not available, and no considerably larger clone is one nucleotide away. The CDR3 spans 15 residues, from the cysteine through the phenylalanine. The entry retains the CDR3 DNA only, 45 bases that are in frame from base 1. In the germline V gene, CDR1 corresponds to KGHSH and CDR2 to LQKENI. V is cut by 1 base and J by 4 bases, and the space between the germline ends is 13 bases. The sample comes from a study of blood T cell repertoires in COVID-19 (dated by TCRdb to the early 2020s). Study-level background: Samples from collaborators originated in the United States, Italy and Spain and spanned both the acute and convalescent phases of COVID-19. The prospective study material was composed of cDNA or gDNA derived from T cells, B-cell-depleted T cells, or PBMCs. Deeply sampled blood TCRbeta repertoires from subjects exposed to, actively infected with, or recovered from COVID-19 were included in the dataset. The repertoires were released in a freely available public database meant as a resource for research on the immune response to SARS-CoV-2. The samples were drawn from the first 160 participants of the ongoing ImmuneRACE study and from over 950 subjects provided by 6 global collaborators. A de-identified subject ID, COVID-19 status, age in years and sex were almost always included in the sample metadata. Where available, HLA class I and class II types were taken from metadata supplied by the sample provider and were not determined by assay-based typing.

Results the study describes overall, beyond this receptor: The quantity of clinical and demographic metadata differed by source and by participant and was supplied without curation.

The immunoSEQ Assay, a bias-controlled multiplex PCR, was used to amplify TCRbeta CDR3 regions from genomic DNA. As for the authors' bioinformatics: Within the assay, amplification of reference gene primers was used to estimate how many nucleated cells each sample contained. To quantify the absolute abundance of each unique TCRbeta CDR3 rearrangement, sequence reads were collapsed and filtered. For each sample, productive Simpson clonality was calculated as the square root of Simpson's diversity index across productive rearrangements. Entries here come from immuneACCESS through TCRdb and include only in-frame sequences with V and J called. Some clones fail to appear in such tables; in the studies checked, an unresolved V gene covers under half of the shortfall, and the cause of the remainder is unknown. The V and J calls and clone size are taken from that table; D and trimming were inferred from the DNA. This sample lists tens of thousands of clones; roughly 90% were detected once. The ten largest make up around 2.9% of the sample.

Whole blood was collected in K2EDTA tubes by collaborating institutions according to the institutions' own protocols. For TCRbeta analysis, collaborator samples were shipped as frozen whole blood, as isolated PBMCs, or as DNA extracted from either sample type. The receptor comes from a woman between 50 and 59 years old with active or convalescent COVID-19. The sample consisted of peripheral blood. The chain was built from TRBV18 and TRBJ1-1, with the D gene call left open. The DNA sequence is TGTGCCAGCTCACCACAGAGACAACGGGGCACTGAAGCTTTCTTT. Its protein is CASSPQRQRGTEAFF.